These T cell receptor beta chains were read from a single sample in a study of blood T cell repertoires in COVID-19. The table came from immunoSEQ multiplex PCR; TCRdb's copy has only in-frame clones and leaves some out. This sample carries about 440,000 clones, about nine tenths of them seen once, and the ten largest clones take 10% to 15%. Sequenced sample: peripheral blood. The receptor source for this set is a woman between 45 and 60 years old with COVID-19, enrolled during active disease. CDR3s include the opening cysteine and the closing phenylalanine or tryptophan. Fields, in order: V gene, J gene, CDR3 protein.

V gene: TRBV9; J gene: TRBJ1-2; CDR3 protein: CASSALGWANYGYTF
V gene: TRBV30; J gene: TRBJ1-2; CDR3 protein: CACFGQGSTGYTF
V gene: TRBV6-4; J gene: TRBJ1-2; CDR3 protein: CASSEDSGINYGYTF
V gene: TRBV30; J gene: TRBJ1-1; CDR3 protein: CAWSWQGTEAFF
V gene: TRBV11-2; J gene: TRBJ1-5; CDR3 protein: CASSLVSGNHQPQHF
V gene: TRBV6-5; J gene: TRBJ1-2; CDR3 protein: CASGQAYGYTF
V gene: TRBV6-5; J gene: TRBJ1-5; CDR3 protein: CASSQGNTQPQHF
V gene: TRBV7-8; J gene: TRBJ2-7; CDR3 protein: CASSFSGNEQYF
V gene: TRBV5-1; J gene: TRBJ2-1; CDR3 protein: CASSLELAGFYNEQFF
V gene: TRBV3-1/TRBV3-2; J gene: TRBJ1-5; CDR3 protein: CASSLDRKNQPQHF
V gene: TRBV28; J gene: TRBJ1-6; CDR3 protein: CASRGQRHSPLHF
V gene: TRBV6-6; J gene: TRBJ1-5; CDR3 protein: CASSYTGGYSNQPQHF
V gene: TRBV11-1; J gene: TRBJ1-2; CDR3 protein: CASSFGQGSYGYTF
V gene: TRBV4-1; J gene: TRBJ2-7; CDR3 protein: CASSQESPGTYEQYF
V gene: TRBV7-6; J gene: TRBJ1-1; CDR3 protein: CASSLQRGSQTEAFF
V gene: TRBV4-2; J gene: TRBJ1-4; CDR3 protein: CASSQRGSFEKLFF
V gene: TRBV19; J gene: TRBJ1-5; CDR3 protein: CASSIVGRGQTQPQHF
V gene: TRBV5-1; J gene: TRBJ1-2; CDR3 protein: CASSSPEQANYGYTF
V gene: TRBV5-5; J gene: TRBJ2-7; CDR3 protein: CASSLDRGLAGGKQYF
V gene: TRBV6-1; J gene: TRBJ2-5; CDR3 protein: CASSEGAPPFQETQYF
V gene: TRBV5-1; J gene: TRBJ1-4; CDR3 protein: CASSIWTGRNEKLFF
V gene: TRBV19; J gene: TRBJ1-5; CDR3 protein: CASSIGTGGNNQPQHF
V gene: TRBV6-5; J gene: TRBJ2-7; CDR3 protein: CAVGEGSLTYEQYF
V gene: TRBV29-1; J gene: TRBJ2-1; CDR3 protein: CSLAGGWDNEQFF
V gene: TRBV7-7; J gene: TRBJ1-3; CDR3 protein: CASSLGSSSGNTIYF
V gene: TRBV5-1; J gene: TRBJ2-5; CDR3 protein: CASSTGGQETQYF
V gene: TRBV6-2/TRBV6-3; J gene: TRBJ1-3; CDR3 protein: CASSQTDPFSGNTIYF
V gene: TRBV3-1/TRBV3-2; J gene: TRBJ1-6; CDR3 protein: CASSPTGEMGSPLHF
V gene: TRBV19; J gene: TRBJ1-2; CDR3 protein: CASSIPQGGFYGYTF
V gene: TRBV5-1; J gene: TRBJ2-1; CDR3 protein: CASSFSGGGTEQFF
V gene: TRBV5-4; J gene: TRBJ2-5; CDR3 protein: CASSRGLAGPSETQYF
V gene: TRBV6-5; J gene: TRBJ1-4; CDR3 protein: CASSPTRGANEKLFF
V gene: TRBV9; J gene: TRBJ2-1; CDR3 protein: CASSVVGGGNEQFF
V gene: TRBV2; J gene: TRBJ1-5; CDR3 protein: CASSEGTYSNQPQHF
V gene: TRBV9; J gene: TRBJ2-2; CDR3 protein: CASSVGTRPELFF
V gene: TRBV6-1; J gene: TRBJ2-7; CDR3 protein: CASSEVLNGGTGEQYF
V gene: TRBV30; J gene: TRBJ2-5; CDR3 protein: CAGARGHETQYF
V gene: TRBV9; J gene: TRBJ2-3; CDR3 protein: CASSPVGEGTDTQYF
V gene: TRBV14; J gene: TRBJ2-2; CDR3 protein: CASSQDSYGGGELFF
V gene: TRBV29-1; J gene: TRBJ2-3; CDR3 protein: CSVCLAGGRSTDTQYF
V gene: TRBV6-5; J gene: TRBJ2-7; CDR3 protein: CASSLEGPLSYEQYF
V gene: TRBV12-5; J gene: TRBJ2-1; CDR3 protein: CASGRGGGDEQFF
V gene: TRBV9; J gene: TRBJ1-2; CDR3 protein: CASSNSGQGTRYTF
V gene: TRBV28; J gene: TRBJ1-1; CDR3 protein: CASSLVGTGDPEAFF
V gene: TRBV28; J gene: TRBJ2-7; CDR3 protein: CASSSGTGHSYEQYF
V gene: TRBV30; J gene: TRBJ2-5; CDR3 protein: CAWSVTGGETQYF
V gene: TRBV11-2; J gene: TRBJ2-1; CDR3 protein: CASSPGPLRGNEQFF
V gene: TRBV5-1; J gene: TRBJ2-5; CDR3 protein: CASSLVPAGGQETQYF